The source of this T cell receptor (beta chain) is a study of blood T cell repertoires in COVID-19. Study-level information: From T cells, B-cell-depleted T cells, or PBMCs came the material, which was cDNA or gDNA.

This clone was counted a single time. TCRdb keeps only in-frame clones here, not all; method: immunoSEQ multiplex PCR. The sample lists 120,000 to 150,000 clones; around 84% were seen once. This clonotype was obtained from a woman aged 45-60 years with acute or convalescent COVID-19. Source material: peripheral blood.

CDR3 in amino acids: CASSLMAGEAGELFF. The CDR3 nucleotides read TGCGCCAGCAGCTTGATGGCGGGGGAGGCCGGGGAGCTGTTTTTT. The chain joins TRBV5-1 to TRBJ2-2; the match to TRBD2 covers 7 bases. This CDR3 spans 15 amino acids. Germline CDR1 is SGHRS and CDR2 is YFSETQ. Trimming at V came to 1 base and at J to 6 bases, leaving 6 bases not matched to a gene.